Below are 5 T cell receptor beta chains sequenced from a single sample in a study of tumor-infiltrating lymphocytes in primary liver carcinoma. Total RNA amounting to approximately 460 ng was the source from which TCR beta cDNA was made with a constant-region primer. Slightly modified ARM-PCR served as the procedure for the TCR beta libraries. These libraries came from three rounds of nested multiplex PCR. Running 9 to 11 cycles apiece, the first two PCR rounds relied on TRBV1-TRBV30 forward primers together with a C-beta reverse primer. TCRdb itself ran the multiplex PCR reads through MiXCR, one entry per CDR3 protein. The table lists tens of thousands of distinct CDR3 sequences, around 82% of them singletons. For each extraction, RNA and DNA were obtained together from approximately 20-30 mg of unsorted bulk tissue. The sample consisted of liver tumor tissue from sampling region 5. Subset here: tumor region T5, tumor centre. Every receptor here comes from a middle-aged man with primary liver carcinoma and hepatitis B virus infection.

As for this clonotype: One end of the junction does not line up with germline, which may come from a read error. The chain uses TRBV29-1 and TRBJ2-7; D ambiguous. From germline, CDR1 is SQVTM and CDR2 ANQGSEA. This CDR3 region has 17 residues. In nucleotides, the CDR3 is TGCAGCATCCTAGGGTGCTTCGACGGACCCCCCTCCTACGAGCATTACTTC. This gives the protein CSILGCFDGPPSYEHYF.

Concerning this clonotype: Because the CDR3 is missing its conserved closing phenylalanine or tryptophan, this is likely a read error. The chain recombines TRBV4-3 with TRBJ2-7; 8 bases agree with TRBD1. Germline CDR1 is LGHNA and CDR2 is YSLEER. The CDR3 contains 16 residues. With 1 base clipped from V and 10 bases from J, the junction kept 15 bases outside the gene matches. CDR3 sequence: CASSQGLGQAAYGQYI. In DNA form, the CDR3 reads TGCGCCAGCAGCCAAGGCCTGGGACAGGCTGCCTACGGACAGTACATC.

This clonotype was seen a single time. The gene calls are TRBV11-1 and TRBJ2-2; tentatively, D is TRBD1 (5 bases). The ends were cut back, 1 base at V and 9 bases at J, with 15 bases in the middle. CDR1 SGHAT and CDR2 FQDESV come from the germline V gene (reference sequence). CDR3 length: 15 residues. For the CDR3, the DNA is TGTGCCAGCAGCTTAGTGCAGGGAAATACAAGGGAGCTGTTTTTT. Translated, it gives CASSLVQGNTRELFF.

A remark on this clonotype: The CDR3 ends on some other residue instead of the conserved phenylalanine or tryptophan, so this is likely a read error. The chain couples TRBV6-1 to TRBJ1-2; D not resolved. The CDR3 totals 12 residues. CDR1 is MNHNS, CDR2 SASEGT, per germline. The CDR3 nucleotides are TGTGCTAGCAGTACCCCCCTATATGGCTACACCGTC. Amino acids: CASSTPLYGYTV.

CDR3 in amino acids: CARTLSNEQFF. CDR3 in DNA: TGTGCCAGAACCCTGAGTAATGAGCAGTTCTTC. The chain uses TRBV12-3 or TRBV12-4 and TRBJ2-1, with D uncertain. V was pared by 9 bases and J by 7 bases, with 10 bases between. There are 11 residues in the CDR3.